This T cell receptor beta chain was recovered during a study of blood T cell repertoires in COVID-19. Germline CDR1 is SGHVS and CDR2 is FQNEAQ. CDR3 size: 15 residues. Trimming pared 1 base from V and 1 base from J, leaving 10 bases between. The data were produced by immunoSEQ multiplex PCR, yet TCRdb's version contains in-frame clones alone and is incomplete. The sample records approximately 52,000 clones, about nine tenths being singletons. The clonotype was recovered from a man in his 70s with acute or convalescent COVID-19. The V gene is TRBV7-8, the J gene TRBJ2-5; TRBD1 might be the D (5 bases). Material for sequencing was peripheral blood. This chain's CDR3 is CASSLEGAVQETQYF. CDR3 sequence (DNA): TGTGCCAGCAGCTTAGAAGGGGCAGTCCAAGAGACCCAGTACTTC. The variable domain in full, completed from reference TRBV7-8 and TRBJ2-5, reads GAGVSQSPRYKVAKRGQDVALRCDPISGHVSLFWYQQALGQGPEFLTYFQNEAQLDKSGLPSDRFFAERPEGSVSTLKIQRTQQEDSAVYLCASSLEGAVQETQYFGPGTRLLVL.